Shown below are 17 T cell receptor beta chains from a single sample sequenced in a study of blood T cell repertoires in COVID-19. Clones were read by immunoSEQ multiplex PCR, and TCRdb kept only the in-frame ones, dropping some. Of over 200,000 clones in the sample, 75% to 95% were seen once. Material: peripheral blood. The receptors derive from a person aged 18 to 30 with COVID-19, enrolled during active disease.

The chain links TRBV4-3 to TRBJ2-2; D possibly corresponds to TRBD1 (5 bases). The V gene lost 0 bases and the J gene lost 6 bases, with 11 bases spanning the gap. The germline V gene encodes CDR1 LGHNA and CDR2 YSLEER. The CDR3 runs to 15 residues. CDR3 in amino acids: CASSQDHQGAGELFF. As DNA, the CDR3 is TGCGCCAGCAGCCAAGATCATCAGGGTGCCGGGGAGCTGTTTTTT.

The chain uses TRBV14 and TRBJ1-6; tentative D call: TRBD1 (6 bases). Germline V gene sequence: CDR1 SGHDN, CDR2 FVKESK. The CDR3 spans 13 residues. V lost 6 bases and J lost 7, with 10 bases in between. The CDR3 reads CASSPTGNSPLHF. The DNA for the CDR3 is TGTGCCAGCAGTCCCACAGGGAATTCACCCCTCCACTTT.

The CDR3 protein is CASSHQGVAYEQYF. The CDR3 coding sequence is TGTGCCAGCAGCCACCAGGGGGTTGCCTACGAGCAGTACTTC. This chain joins TRBV27 and TRBJ2-7; 7 bases are shared with TRBD1. Per the germline V gene, CDR1 is MNHEY and CDR2 is SMNVEV (reference sequence). V was clipped by 6 bases and J by 2 bases; unmatched bases: 7. This CDR3 is built from 14 residues.

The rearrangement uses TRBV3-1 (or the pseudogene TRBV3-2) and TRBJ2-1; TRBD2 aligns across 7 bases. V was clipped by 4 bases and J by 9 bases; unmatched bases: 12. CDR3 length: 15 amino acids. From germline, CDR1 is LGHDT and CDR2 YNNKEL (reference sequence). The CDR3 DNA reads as TGTGCCAGCAGCCCTGACGGGCGGGAGTTTGCTGAGCAGTTCTTC. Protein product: CASSPDGREFAEQFF.

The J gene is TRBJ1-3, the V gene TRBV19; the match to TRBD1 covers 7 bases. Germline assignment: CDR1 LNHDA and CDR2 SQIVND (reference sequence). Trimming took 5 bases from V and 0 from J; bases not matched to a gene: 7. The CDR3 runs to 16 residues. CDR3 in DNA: TGTGCCAGTAGTGTCGACAGGGTTCGCTCTGGAAACACCATATATTTT. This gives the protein CASSVDRVRSGNTIYF.

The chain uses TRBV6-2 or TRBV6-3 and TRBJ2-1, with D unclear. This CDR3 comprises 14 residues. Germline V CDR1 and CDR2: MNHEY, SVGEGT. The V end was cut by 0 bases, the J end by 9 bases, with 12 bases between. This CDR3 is CASSYSTLPAEQFF. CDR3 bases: TGTGCCAGCAGTTACTCGACTCTGCCTGCTGAGCAGTTCTTC.

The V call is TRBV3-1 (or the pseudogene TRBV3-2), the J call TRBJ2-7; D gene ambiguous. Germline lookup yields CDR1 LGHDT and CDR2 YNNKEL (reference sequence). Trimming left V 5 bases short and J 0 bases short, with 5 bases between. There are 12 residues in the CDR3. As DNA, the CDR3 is TGTGCCAGCAGCTCCCTCTCCTACGAGCAGTACTTC. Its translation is CASSSLSYEQYF.

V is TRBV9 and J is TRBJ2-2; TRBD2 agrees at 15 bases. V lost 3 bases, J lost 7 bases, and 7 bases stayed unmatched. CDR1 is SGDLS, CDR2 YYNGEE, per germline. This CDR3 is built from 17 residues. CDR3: CASSAGLAGGQRGELFF. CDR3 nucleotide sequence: TGTGCCAGCAGCGCGGGACTAGCGGGAGGCCAGCGCGGGGAGCTGTTTTTT.

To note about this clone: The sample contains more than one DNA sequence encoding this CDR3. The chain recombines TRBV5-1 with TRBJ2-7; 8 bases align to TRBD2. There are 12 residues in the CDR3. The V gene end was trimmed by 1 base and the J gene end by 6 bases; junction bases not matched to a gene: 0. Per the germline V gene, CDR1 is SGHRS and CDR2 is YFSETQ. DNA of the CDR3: TGCGCCAGCAGCTTGACTAGCGGCGAGCAGTACTTC. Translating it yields CASSLTSGEQYF.

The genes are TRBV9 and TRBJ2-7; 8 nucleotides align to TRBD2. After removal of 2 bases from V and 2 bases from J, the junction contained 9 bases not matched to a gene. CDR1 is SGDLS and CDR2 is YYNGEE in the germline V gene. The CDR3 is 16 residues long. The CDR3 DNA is TGTGCCAGCAGCGTCGGGGGGGATAGCCTCCCCTACGAGCAGTACTTC. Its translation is CASSVGGDSLPYEQYF.

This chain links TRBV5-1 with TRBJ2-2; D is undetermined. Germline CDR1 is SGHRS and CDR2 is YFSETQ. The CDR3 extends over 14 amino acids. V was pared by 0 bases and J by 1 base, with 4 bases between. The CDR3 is CASSLDQNTGELFF. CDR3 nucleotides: TGCGCCAGCAGCTTGGATCAGAACACCGGGGAGCTGTTTTTT.

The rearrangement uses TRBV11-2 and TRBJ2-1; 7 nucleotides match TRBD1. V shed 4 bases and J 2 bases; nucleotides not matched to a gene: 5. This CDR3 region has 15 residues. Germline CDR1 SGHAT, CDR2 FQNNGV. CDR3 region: CASSSTGQPYNEQFF. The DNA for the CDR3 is TGTGCCAGCAGCTCGACAGGGCAGCCCTACAATGAGCAGTTCTTC.

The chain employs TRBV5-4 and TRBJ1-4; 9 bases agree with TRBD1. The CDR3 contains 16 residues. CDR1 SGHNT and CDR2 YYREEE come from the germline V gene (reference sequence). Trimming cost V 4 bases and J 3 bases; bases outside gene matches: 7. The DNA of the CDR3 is TGTGCCAGCAGCCCGGACAGGGGAAGGGCTAATGAAAAACTGTTTTTT. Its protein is CASSPDRGRANEKLFF.

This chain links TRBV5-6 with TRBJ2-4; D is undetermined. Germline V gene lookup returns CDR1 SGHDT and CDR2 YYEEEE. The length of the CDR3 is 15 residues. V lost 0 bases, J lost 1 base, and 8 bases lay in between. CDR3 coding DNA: TGTGCCAGCAGCTTGGATTCTGTGGCCAAAAACATTCAGTACTTC. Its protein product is CASSLDSVAKNIQYF.

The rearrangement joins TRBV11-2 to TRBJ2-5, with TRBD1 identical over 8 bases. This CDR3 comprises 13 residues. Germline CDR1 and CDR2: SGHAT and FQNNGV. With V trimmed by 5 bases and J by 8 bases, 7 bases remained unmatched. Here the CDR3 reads CASSGQGPGTQYF. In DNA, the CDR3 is TGTGCCAGCAGCGGACAGGGACCGGGTACCCAGTACTTC.

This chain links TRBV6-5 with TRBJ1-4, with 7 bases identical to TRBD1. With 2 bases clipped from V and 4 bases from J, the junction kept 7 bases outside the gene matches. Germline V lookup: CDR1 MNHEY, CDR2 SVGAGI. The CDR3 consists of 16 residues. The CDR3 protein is CASSYGRGFFNEKLFF. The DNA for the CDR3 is TGTGCCAGCAGTTACGGCAGGGGGTTTTTTAATGAAAAACTGTTTTTT.

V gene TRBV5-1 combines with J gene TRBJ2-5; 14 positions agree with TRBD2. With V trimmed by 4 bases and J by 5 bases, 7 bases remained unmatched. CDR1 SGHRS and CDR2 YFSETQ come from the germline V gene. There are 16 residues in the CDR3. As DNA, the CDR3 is TGCGCCAGCAGCCAGGGACTAGCGGGAGAGTTTGAGACCCAGTACTTC. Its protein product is CASSQGLAGEFETQYF.